This TCR beta chain appears in the sequencing data of a study of blood T cell repertoires in COVID-19. Trimming cost V 4 bases and J 1 base, with 14 bases left between them. The CDR3 sequence is 15 residues long. The V gene's germline CDR1 is LGHDT and CDR2 YNNKEL (reference sequence). Sequencing used immunoSEQ multiplex PCR; TCRdb keeps in-frame clones, though not all of them. The table lists 350,000 to 400,000 clones, more than 75% of them singletons. Cohorts were determined from participant-reported clinical history. This TCR came from a man aged 35-49 years in a cohort exposed to, infected with or recovered from COVID-19 (not recorded which). Material: PBMCs or T cells enriched from blood (not recorded which). The rearrangement uses TRBV3-1 (or the pseudogene TRBV3-2) and TRBJ2-7; TRBD2 might be the D (6 bases). The CDR3 is CASSRGAAGSYEQYF. As DNA, the CDR3 is TGTGCCAGCAGCCGCGGGGCAGCCGGATCCTACGAGCAGTACTTC.